The 18 T cell receptor beta chains reported below all come from one sample, sequenced in a study of T cells in Graves' hyperthyroidism and ophthalmopathy. Regions amplified from RNA transcripts were the TCR beta CDR3 regions. Primed by the HTBI set, a first-round RT-PCR was run on the TCR CDR3. From the multiplex PCR reads, TCRdb called clonotypes with MiXCR, one entry per CDR3 protein. The table shows about 95,000 distinct CDR3 sequences, with approximately 42% occurring only once. The sample was peripheral blood or thyroid tissue (not recorded which). The receptors shown here come from a woman in her 30s with Graves' hyperthyroidism.

This clonotype was seen many times. This chain uses TRBV5-1 with TRBJ1-6; the D is unclear. V gave up 0 bases and J gave up 11 bases, with 15 bases separating them. The CDR3 covers 15 residues. The germline V gene encodes CDR1 SGHRS and CDR2 YFSETQ. The chain's CDR3 is CASSLEGSRRAPLHF. The CDR3 DNA reads TGCGCCAGCAGCTTGGAAGGGAGCCGGAGGGCACCCCTCCACTTT.

This clonotype was found many times. V is TRBV19 and J is TRBJ1-5, with D tentatively TRBD1 (5 bases). The length of the CDR3 is 16 residues. Germline CDR1 is LNHDA and CDR2 is SQIVND (reference sequence). V was shortened by 5 bases and J by 0 bases, with 14 bases between the two germline ends. CDR3 protein: CASSPTDFYSNQPQHF. The CDR3 region has the DNA TGTGCCAGTAGTCCGACAGACTTCTATAGCAATCAGCCCCAGCATTTT.

This clonotype was recorded many times. The chain employs TRBV28 and TRBJ2-7; D gene uncertain. Germline V gene sequence: CDR1 MDHEN, CDR2 SYDVKM. The V end lost 4 bases, the J end lost 0 bases, and 19 bases lay between the germline ends. The CDR3 has 17 residues. The CDR3 region has the DNA TGTGCCAGCAGTTCCCCTCGCGGCGAGCGCCTCTCCTACGAGCAGTACTTC. Translating gives CASSSPRGERLSYEQYF.

This clonotype was found many times. This chain links TRBV25-1 with TRBJ2-7; TRBD1 matches 10 bases. Germline V gene data show CDR1 as MGHDK and CDR2 as SYGVNS. J lost 2 bases, V lost 6 bases, and 4 bases had no gene match. CDR3 size: 14 residues. The CDR3 DNA is TGTGCCAGCAGCCTCGGGACAGGGGCCTACGAGCAGTACTTC. Its protein is CASSLGTGAYEQYF.

With respect to this clonotype: Germline and junction disagree at one end, which may indicate a read error. This chain links TRBV20-1 with TRBJ1-1; D might be TRBD1 (5 bases). The CDR3 has 15 residues. The germline CDR1 and CDR2 sequences are DFQATT and SNEGSKA (reference sequence). In DNA form, the CDR3 reads TGCAGCGCTGACCCAGGCTCGGGGGTGGGCACTGAAGCTCTCTTT. Protein: CSADPGSGVGTEALF.

This clonotype has at least ten counts. J is TRBJ1-3 and V is TRBV14, with 7 bases identical to TRBD1. Germline-derived CDR1 and CDR2 are SGHDN and FVKESK. The V segment lost 4 bases and the J segment 4 bases; nucleotides outside the gene matches: 19. The CDR3 spans 19 residues. The CDR3 region has the DNA TGTGCCAGCAGCCCCCCCCACGGCGGCAGGGGGAATGCGGGAAACACCATATATTTT. Its translation is CASSPPHGGRGNAGNTIYF.

V gene TRBV11-2 combines with J gene TRBJ2-5; 13 nucleotides line up with TRBD2. The length of the CDR3 is 16 residues. Germline V CDR1 and CDR2: SGHAT, FQNNGV. V lost 7 bases and J lost 4; bases outside the gene matches: 9. This chain's CDR3 is CASTGKGTSGAETQYF. In nucleotides, the CDR3 is TGTGCCAGCACCGGGAAGGGGACTAGCGGGGCAGAGACCCAGTACTTC.

Comment on this clonotype: A much more abundant neighbour one base away suggests this may be a read error. The gene calls are TRBV5-1 and TRBJ2-3; D is undetermined. Germline CDR1 and CDR2: SGHRS and YFSETQ. The CDR3 has 13 residues. Trimming took off 2 bases at V and 4 bases at J, with 8 bases between the two ends. CDR3 protein: CASSLDIPDTQYF. CDR3 nucleotides: TGCGCCAGCAGCTTAGACATCCCAGATACGCAGTATTTT. The whole variable domain, remainder taken from reference TRBV5-1 and TRBJ2-3, is KAGVTQTPRYLIKTRGQQVTLSCSPISGHRSVSWYQQTPGQGLQFLFEYFSETQRNKGNFPGRFSGRQFSNSRSEMNVSTLELGDSALYLCASSLDIPDTQYFGPGTRLTVL.

Note on this clonotype: The conserved phenylalanine or tryptophan normally closing the CDR3 is absent here, so this likely arose from a read error. The chain recombines TRBV5-4 with TRBJ2-7, with D perhaps matching TRBD2 (6 bases). The CDR3 contains 12 residues. CDR1 is SGHNT, CDR2 YYREEE, per germline (reference sequence). The V and J ends lost 3 bases and 4 bases respectively, with 8 bases between them. The CDR3 coding sequence is TGTGCCAGCAGCTCCAGCGGGTACGAGCAGTACTCC. Protein: CASSSSGYEQYS.

This clonotype was counted ten times or more. Compared with germline, one end of the junction differs, possibly owing to a read error. The rearrangement uses TRBV7-9 and TRBJ1-3; 7 bases map to TRBD1. Germline V gene data show CDR1 as SEHNR and CDR2 as FQNEAQ (reference sequence). The CDR3 contains 14 residues. For the CDR3, the DNA is TGTGCCAGCAGCTTCGGGACAGCTGGAAACACCATACATTTT. This sequence encodes CASSFGTAGNTIHF.

This chain connects TRBV20-1 to TRBJ2-2; TRBD2 matches 10 bases. CDR3 size: 15 residues. V shed 3 bases, J shed 6 bases, and the junction held 7 bases outside the gene matches. Per the germline V gene, CDR1 is DFQATT and CDR2 is SNEGSKA (reference sequence). The DNA for the CDR3 is TGCAGTGCTAGTTCTAGCGGGGGAGGACCCGGGGAGCTGTTTTTT. Amino acid sequence: CSASSSGGGPGELFF.

This clonotype came up once. The rearrangement links TRBV9 to TRBJ1-6; TRBD1 matches at 10 bases. The trim removed 0 bases at V and 10 bases at J, leaving 7 bases unmatched. The CDR3 length is 16 residues. The germline V gene encodes CDR1 SGDLS and CDR2 YYNGEE. For the CDR3, the DNA is TGTGCCAGCAGCGTAGATTCTGACAGGGGGCGGTCACCCCTCCACTTT. This gives the protein CASSVDSDRGRSPLHF.

On this clonotype itself: The conserved phenylalanine or tryptophan is not found at the CDR3 terminus, so this likely reflects a read error. V gene TRBV27 combines with J gene TRBJ2-7, with D possibly being TRBD1 or TRBD2 (5 bases each). Germline loops: CDR1 MNHEY, CDR2 SMNVEV (reference sequence). CDR3 size: 17 residues. V was trimmed by 3 bases and J by 4 bases, leaving 22 bases between them. CDR3 sequence reads: CASSLSLGRKGRYEQYL. The CDR3 bases are TGTGCCAGCAGTTTGAGCCTGGGACGGAAGGGTAGATACGAGCAGTACCTC.

This clonotype was counted once. Compared with germline, one end of the junction differs, possibly owing to a read error. J is TRBJ1-1 and V is TRBV15; a weak D match, TRBD1 (6 bases). The CDR3 spans 14 residues. The V gene's germline CDR1 is LNHNV and CDR2 YYDKDF (reference sequence). The CDR3 is CATSSLVGDTEAFF. CDR3 DNA: TGTGCCACCAGCAGCTTGGTGGGGGACACTGAAGCTTTCTTC.

Of note for this clonotype: A read error may explain this, as a much larger clone is one base away. The chain joins TRBV27 to TRBJ2-5, with D tentatively TRBD2 (6 bases). The V gene lost 0 bases and the J gene lost 5 bases, with 16 bases spanning the gap. This CDR3 is built from 16 residues. Germline loops: CDR1 MNHEY, CDR2 SMNVEV (reference sequence). Here the CDR3 DNA reads TGTGCCAGCAGTTTATCCCGTACGGGAGATGGGGAGACCCAGTACTTC. Its translation is CASSLSRTGDGETQYF.

The rearrangement links TRBV7-9 to TRBJ2-3, with 9 bases that match TRBD2. CDR1 SEHNR and CDR2 FQNEAQ come from the germline V gene (reference sequence). This CDR3 contains 15 residues. The trim removed 10 bases at V and 2 bases at J, leaving 10 bases unmatched. CDR3 loop: CAIPAGGGNTDTQYF. The CDR3 DNA reads as TGTGCCATCCCAGCGGGGGGTGGCAACACAGATACGCAGTATTTT. Supplemented by reference TRBV7-9 and TRBJ2-3, the full variable domain reads DTGVSQNPRHKITKRGQNVTFRCDPISEHNRLYWYRQTLGQGPEFLTYFQNEAQLEKSRLLSDRFSAERPKGSFSTLEIQRTEQGDSAMYLCAIPAGGGNTDTQYFGPGTRLTVL.

The chain combines TRBV7-2 with TRBJ1-2; D is unresolved. The CDR3 is 15 amino acids. Germline V lookup: CDR1 SGHTA, CDR2 FQGNSA. V shed 0 bases and J shed 4 bases, with 12 bases lying between them. CDR3 nucleotides: TGTGCCAGCAGCTTAGCGGGCACAGCGATCTATGGCTACACCTTC. Translating gives CASSLAGTAIYGYTF.

This clonotype came up many times. This rearrangement joins TRBV12-3 or TRBV12-4 to TRBJ2-7; D is unresolved. V lost 3 bases and J lost 4, with 7 bases in between. This CDR3 is 12 amino acids long. The CDR3 spells CASSFVGYEQYF. The CDR3 DNA is TGTGCCAGCAGTTTCGTAGGGTACGAGCAGTACTTC.